This T cell receptor beta chain was identified in a study of blood T cell repertoires in COVID-19. Across the study: The samples span acute and convalescent COVID-19 from the United States, Italy and Spain. In each case, the material was cDNA or gDNA derived from T cells, B-cell-depleted T cells, or PBMCs.

In the original analysis: Researchers report that nucleated cell counts were estimated from reference gene primer amplification. Clones were read by immunoSEQ multiplex PCR, and TCRdb kept only the in-frame ones, dropping some. V and J calls and clone size are those listed in that table; D and trimming were worked out from the DNA. Here the sample spans under 250,000 clones, just under 85% being singletons. J lost 7 bases, V lost 4 bases, and 15 bases had no gene match. CDR1 and CDR2 (germline): KGHDR, SFDVKD. There are 17 residues in the CDR3. The chain links TRBV24-1 to TRBJ2-3; 8 bases fit TRBD2. The specimen was peripheral blood. This clonotype originated in a woman aged 60-75 years with active or convalescent COVID-19. Here the CDR3 DNA reads TGTGCCACCAGTGACCAGACTAGCGCCCCAGCCGTAAATACGCAGTATTTT. It specifies CATSDQTSAPAVNTQYF.